The clone carrying this TCR beta chain appeared many times. TCRdb re-called the 5' RACE reads through MiXCR, storing one row per CDR3 protein. Of 40,000 to 50,000 distinct CDR3 sequences in the sample, around 2.8% were seen once. These data belong to a study of CD8 T cells in ankylosing spondylitis. Trimming took 0 bases from V and 5 from J, leaving 12 bases between them. This CDR3 is built from 16 residues. CDR1 is SGDLS, CDR2 YYNGEE, per germline. Sequenced material: blood, either unsorted or a sorted T cell fraction (not recorded which). The source of this sequence is a male donor with ankylosing spondylitis or in good health (not recorded which). This chain connects TRBV9 to TRBJ1-6; maybe TRBD1 (5 bases). CDR3 sequence reads: CASSVVPDINNSPLHF. The DNA for the CDR3 is TGTGCCAGCAGCGTAGTGCCGGACATCAATAATTCACCCCTCCACTTT.